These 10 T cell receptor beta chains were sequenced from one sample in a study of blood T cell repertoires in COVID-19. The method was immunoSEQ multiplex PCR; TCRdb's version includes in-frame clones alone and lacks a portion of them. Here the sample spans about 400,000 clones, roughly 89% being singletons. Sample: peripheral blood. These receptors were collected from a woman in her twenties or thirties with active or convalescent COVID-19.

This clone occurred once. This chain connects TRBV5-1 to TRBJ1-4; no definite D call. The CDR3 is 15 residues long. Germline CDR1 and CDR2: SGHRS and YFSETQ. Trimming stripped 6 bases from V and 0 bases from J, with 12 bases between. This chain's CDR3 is CASMSTAATNEKLFF. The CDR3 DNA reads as TGCGCCAGCATGTCAACAGCAGCAACTAATGAAAAACTGTTTTTT.

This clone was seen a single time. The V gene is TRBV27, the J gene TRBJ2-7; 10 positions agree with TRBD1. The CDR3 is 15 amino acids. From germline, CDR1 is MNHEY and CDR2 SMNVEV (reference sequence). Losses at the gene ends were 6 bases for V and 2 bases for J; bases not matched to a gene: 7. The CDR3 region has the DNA TGTGCCAGCAGCACGGCGGGACAGGGGACCTACGAGCAGTACTTC. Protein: CASSTAGQGTYEQYF.

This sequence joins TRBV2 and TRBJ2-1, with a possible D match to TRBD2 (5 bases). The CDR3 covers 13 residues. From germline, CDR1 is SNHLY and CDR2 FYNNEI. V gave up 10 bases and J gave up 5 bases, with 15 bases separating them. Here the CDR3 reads CATGEGGHNEQFF. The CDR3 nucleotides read TGTGCCACCGGAGAGGGCGGACACAATGAGCAGTTCTTC.

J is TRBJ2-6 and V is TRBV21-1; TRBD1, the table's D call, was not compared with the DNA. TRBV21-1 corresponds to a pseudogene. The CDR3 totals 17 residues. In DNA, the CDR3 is TGTGCCAGCAGCAAATTTAAACAGGGGGCGAGGGCCAACGTCCTGACTTTC. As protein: CASSKFKQGARANVLTF.

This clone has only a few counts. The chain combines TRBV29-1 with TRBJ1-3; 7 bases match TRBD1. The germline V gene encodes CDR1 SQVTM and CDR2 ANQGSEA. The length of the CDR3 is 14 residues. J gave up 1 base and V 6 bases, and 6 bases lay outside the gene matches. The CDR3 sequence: CSVENRGSGNTIYF. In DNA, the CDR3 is TGCAGCGTGGAGAACAGGGGATCTGGAAACACCATATATTTT.

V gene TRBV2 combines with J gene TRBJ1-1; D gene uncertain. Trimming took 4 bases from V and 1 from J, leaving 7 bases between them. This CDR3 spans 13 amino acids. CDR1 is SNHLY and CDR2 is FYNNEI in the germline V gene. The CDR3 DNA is TGTGCCAGCAGTGTGGAGAGGAACACTGAAGCTTTCTTT. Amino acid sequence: CASSVERNTEAFF.

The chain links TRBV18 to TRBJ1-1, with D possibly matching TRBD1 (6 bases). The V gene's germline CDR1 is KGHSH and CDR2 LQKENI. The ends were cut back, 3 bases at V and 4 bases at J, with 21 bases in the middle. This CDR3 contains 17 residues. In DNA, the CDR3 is TGTGCCAGCTCACCTGCCTTGGTGACAGGATTTAGCACTGAAGCTTTCTTT. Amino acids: CASSPALVTGFSTEAFF.

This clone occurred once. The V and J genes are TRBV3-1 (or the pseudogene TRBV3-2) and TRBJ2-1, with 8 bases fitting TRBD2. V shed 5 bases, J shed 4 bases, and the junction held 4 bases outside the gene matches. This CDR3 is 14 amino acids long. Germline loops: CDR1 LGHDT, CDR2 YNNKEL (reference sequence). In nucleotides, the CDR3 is TGTGCCAGCAGCAGAGCGGGAGCGTACAATGAGCAGTTCTTC. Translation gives CASSRAGAYNEQFF.

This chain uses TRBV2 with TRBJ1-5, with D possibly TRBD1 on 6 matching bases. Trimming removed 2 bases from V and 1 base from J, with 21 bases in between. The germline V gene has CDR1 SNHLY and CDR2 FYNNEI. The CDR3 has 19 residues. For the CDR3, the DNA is TGTGCCAGCAGTGAACGGGGGGTGGGGGCTGGATTGAGCAATCAGCCCCAGCATTTT. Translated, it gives CASSERGVGAGLSNQPQHF.

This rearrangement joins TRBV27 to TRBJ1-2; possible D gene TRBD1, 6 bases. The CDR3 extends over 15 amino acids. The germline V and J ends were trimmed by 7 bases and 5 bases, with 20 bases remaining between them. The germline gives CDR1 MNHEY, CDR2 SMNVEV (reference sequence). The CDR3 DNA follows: TGTGCCAGCACCAAAGACCCGGACAGCTATTATGGCTACACCTTC. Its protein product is CASTKDPDSYYGYTF.